Sequencing of this TCR beta chain was carried out in a study of CD8 T cells in Susac syndrome. Findings and caveats of the study: The study's TCR sequencing and HLA analysis covered a relatively small number of individuals, and the study acknowledged this.

CD8+ and CD4+ T cells from blood underwent TCR beta sequencing, which was carried out in a high-throughput format. TEMRA cells were FACS-enriched, while CD8+ and CD4+ T cells were negatively isolated. Note on this clonotype: Its specificity is unknown.

Reverse transcription used about 0.45 to 1 ug RNA and random hexamers. Across 54 Vbeta and 13 Jbeta, TCR beta CDR3 was amplified with immunoSEQ multiplex PCR. Via MiXCR, TCRdb re-called the immunoSEQ multiplex PCR reads, giving one row per CDR3 protein. Among 180,000 or so distinct CDR3 sequences listed, approximately 95% were seen once. The junction had 2 bases not matched to a gene; V was cut back by 2 bases and J by 7 bases. This CDR3 comprises 14 residues. CDR1 and CDR2 from the germline V gene are MNHEY and SVGEGT. This chain links TRBV6-2 or TRBV6-3 with TRBJ2-2, with 9 bases identical to TRBD1. Material for sequencing was CD4+ T cells from PBMCs. This sequence originates from a human donor in good health. The CDR3 DNA reads TGTGCCAGCAGTTACCTGGACAGGGGCGGGGAGCTGTTTTTT. Residues: CASSYLDRGGELFF.